This T cell receptor beta chain was captured by sequencing in a study of T cell clonotyping in hematopoietic cell transplantation. Turning to the study itself: Recipients' pretransplant samples followed cytoreduction. General study findings and limits: Few recipient clonotypes overlapped donors; over 95% were de novo at given depth. Recipient TCR diversity dropped after transplant; expanded clonotypes rose from day 30 to 180.

Profiled with immunoSEQ multiplex PCR; TCRdb holds only in-frame clones, not every one. The profile covers some 13,000 clones, with roughly 84% appearing a single time and approximately 15% taken by the ten largest. Stated time point: recipient sample about 28 days before transplant, after cytoreduction. Recipient blood drawn about 28 days pretransplant and days 30, 100, 180 after. About this clone itself: Its antigen is currently unknown.

This receptor was obtained from a man aged 55 to 70 with acute myeloid leukemia. Some clones in this sample may be carry-over from other donors' samples. The sequencing here drew on peripheral blood mononuclear cells, taken before stem cell transplant.

The CDR3 spells CASSWSSGELFF. The CDR3 DNA follows: TGTGCCAGCAGCTGGAGTTCCGGGGAGCTGTTTTTT. The rearrangement joins TRBV5-6 to TRBJ2-2, with no clear D. Trimming removed 3 bases from V and 6 bases from J, with 6 bases in between. The CDR3 contains 12 residues. Germline CDR1 reads SGHDT; CDR2 reads YYEEEE.